The rows below give T cell receptor beta chains drawn from one sample of a study of human T cells and chemical hapten exposure. TCRdb passed the RACE reads through MiXCR, listing each CDR3 protein once. Counted here are some 360,000 distinct CDR3 sequences, 4% to 6% occurring once; the ten biggest clones make up 2% to 3%. This specimen was whole blood, taken in connection with sensitization to the hapten diphenylcyclopropenone (DPC). The source is a woman aged 45 to 65 with alopecia areata. Some clones in this sample may be carry-over from other donors' samples. Both conserved end residues are part of each CDR3. A D gene is named only where the DNA matches it firmly. The listing skips clone size in some rows; elsewhere it reads once, few, many or a size class.

many,TRBJ2-2,.,TRBV6-2/TRBV6-3,TGTGCCAGCAGTGACTCCACGGGGGAGCTGTTTTTT,CASSDSTGELFF
few,TRBJ2-1,TRBD2,TRBV20-1,TGCAGTGCTAGGTTTTTAAGCGGGATTACCTACAATGAGCAGTTCTTC,CSARFLSGITYNEQFF
.,TRBJ2-1,.,TRBV28,TGTGCCAGCAAACCTGCCGGAGTAACTTACAATGAGCAGTTCTTC,CASKPAGVTYNEQFF
few,TRBJ2-5,TRBD1,TRBV10-3,TGTGCCATCAGTGAGTCGACAGGGGTGGAGACCCAGTACTTC,CAISESTGVETQYF
few,TRBJ1-1,.,TRBV7-8,TGTGCCAGCAGCGTACAGGGTACGAGCACTGAAGCTTTCTTT,CASSVQGTSTEAFF
many,TRBJ1-2,.,TRBV12-3/TRBV12-4,TGTGCCAGCAGTCCTCAACAACAGGGCCGCTACACCTTC,CASSPQQQGRYTF
few,TRBJ2-5,.,TRBV9,TGTGCCAGCAGCGGGGATCCGGAGACCCAGTACTTC,CASSGDPETQYF
.,TRBJ2-1,.,TRBV20-1,TGCAGTGCCGAATCTGGGGGGGCCGGGAGAGTCCTTAATGAGCAGTTCTTC,CSAESGGAGRVLNEQFF
few,TRBJ2-7,.,TRBV5-5,TGTGCCAGCAGCCCCGTCCCGATGGCCATGTCCTACGAGCAGTACTTC,CASSPVPMAMSYEQYF
many,TRBJ1-5,.,TRBV5-5,TGTGCCAGCAGCCCAGGGACGGGGGGCGGCAATCAGCCCCAGCATTTT,CASSPGTGGGNQPQHF
.,TRBJ1-5,TRBD1,TRBV28,TGTGCCAGCAGACAGGGGGGTCAGCCCCAGCATTTT,CASRQGGQPQHF
many,TRBJ2-1,.,TRBV4-3,TGCGCCAGCAGCCAAGGGAGGCATATGGGTGAGCAGTTCTTC,CASSQGRHMGEQFF
many,TRBJ2-4,.,TRBV7-2,TGTGCCAGCAGCTTAGGCGGGAAATGGGGGGACATTCAGTACTTC,CASSLGGKWGDIQYF
.,TRBJ1-1,.,TRBV20-1,TGCAGTGCTAGAGGGGGGCCGGACACTGAAGCTTTCTTT,CSARGGPDTEAFF
many,TRBJ1-1,.,TRBV12-5,TGTGCTAGTGGTTTGGGCAGAGAGGAAACTGAAGCTTTCTTT,CASGLGREETEAFF
.,TRBJ2-1,.,TRBV10-3,TGTGCCATCAGTGAACCGCGGGACACACACTACAATGAGCAGTTCTTC,CAISEPRDTHYNEQFF
many,TRBJ1-6,.,TRBV6-2/TRBV6-3,TGTGCCAGCAGTGCCCGGCGGGCGCCGGGTTCACCCCTCCACTTT,CASSARRAPGSPLHF
many,TRBJ2-1,.,TRBV29-1,TGCAGCGTCCCCGCGGGGTTCGCTGATGAGCAGTTCTTC,CSVPAGFADEQFF
many,TRBJ2-3,TRBD2,TRBV7-2,TGTGCCAGCAGCTTTAGCGGGGGTAACACAGATACGCAGTATTTT,CASSFSGGNTDTQYF
many,TRBJ2-1,.,TRBV13,TGTGCCAGCAGCTCCCGCCCGAAGGAGCAGTTCTTC,CASSSRPKEQFF
few,TRBJ2-3,.,TRBV12-3/TRBV12-4,TGTGCCAGCAGCTTCCCCATACAAGATACGCAGTATTTT,CASSFPIQDTQYF
few,TRBJ1-4,.,TRBV29-1,TGCAGCGTTCTAGGGGGGCCCGGCGGTGAAAAACTGTTTTTT,CSVLGGPGGEKLFF